The rows below give T cell receptor beta chains drawn from one sample of a study of blood T cell repertoires in COVID-19. Method: immunoSEQ multiplex PCR; TCRdb's copy keeps in-frame clones and lacks some. The profile shows roughly 520,000 clones, around nine tenths of them singletons. Sequenced: PBMCs or T cells enriched from blood (not recorded which). These receptors were obtained from a woman aged 40 to 55 who had recovered from COVID-19. The CDR3 runs from the conserved cysteine through the conserved F or W. Each record gives: V gene, clone size, J gene, D gene, CDR3 length, CDR3 DNA, CDR3 protein. D genes are given only for firm matches. Size is omitted from some rows. Given values are once, few, many or a class for expanded clones.

V gene: TRBV9; clone size: NA; J gene: TRBJ1-2; D gene: NA; CDR3 length: 13; CDR3 DNA: TGTGCCAGCAGCGTAACAGGTCGCTATGGCTACACCTTC; CDR3 protein: CASSVTGRYGYTF
V gene: TRBV2; clone size: NA; J gene: TRBJ1-5; D gene: TRBD1; CDR3 length: 15; CDR3 DNA: TGTGCCAGCAGGGACAGGGTCAGGGACAATCAGCCCCAGCATTTT; CDR3 protein: CASRDRVRDNQPQHF
V gene: TRBV13; clone size: NA; J gene: TRBJ2-1; D gene: TRBD1; CDR3 length: 13; CDR3 DNA: TGTGCCAGCACTTACCCAGGGGGCAATGAGCAGTTCTTC; CDR3 protein: CASTYPGGNEQFF
V gene: TRBV13; clone size: NA; J gene: TRBJ2-3; D gene: TRBD1; CDR3 length: 13; CDR3 DNA: TGTGCCAGCAGCACACAGGGGGCAGATACGCAGTATTTT; CDR3 protein: CASSTQGADTQYF
V gene: TRBV19; clone size: NA; J gene: TRBJ1-5; D gene: NA; CDR3 length: 15; CDR3 DNA: TGTGCCAGTAGTATCTTGAGGGGGAACAATCAGCCCCAGCATTTT; CDR3 protein: CASSILRGNNQPQHF
V gene: TRBV2; clone size: NA; J gene: TRBJ2-3; D gene: NA; CDR3 length: 14; CDR3 DNA: TGTGCCAGCAGTCAAACCGCGGTCACAGATACGCAGTATTTT; CDR3 protein: CASSQTAVTDTQYF
V gene: TRBV29-1; clone size: NA; J gene: TRBJ2-1; D gene: TRBD1; CDR3 length: 13; CDR3 DNA: TGCAGCGTCGCGACAGGGCGGTGGAATGAGCAGTTCTTC; CDR3 protein: CSVATGRWNEQFF
V gene: TRBV25-1; clone size: once; J gene: TRBJ1-1; D gene: TRBD1; CDR3 length: 13; CDR3 DNA: TGTGCCAGCAGTGACGCGACAGGGGGGGAAGCTTTCTTT; CDR3 protein: CASSDATGGEAFF
V gene: TRBV5-5; clone size: NA; J gene: TRBJ2-7; D gene: TRBD1; CDR3 length: 13; CDR3 DNA: TGTGCCAGCAGCTCAACAGGGGTCTACGAGCAGTACTTC; CDR3 protein: CASSSTGVYEQYF
V gene: TRBV4-3; clone size: few; J gene: TRBJ2-1; D gene: TRBD2; CDR3 length: 14; CDR3 DNA: TGCGCCAGCAGCCTCGGAGCGGGAGTTAATGAGCAGTTCTTC; CDR3 protein: CASSLGAGVNEQFF
V gene: TRBV9; clone size: NA; J gene: TRBJ1-2; D gene: NA; CDR3 length: 13; CDR3 DNA: TGTGCCAGCAGCGACACAGCTAACTATGGCTACACCTTC; CDR3 protein: CASSDTANYGYTF
V gene: TRBV2; clone size: NA; J gene: TRBJ2-3; D gene: NA; CDR3 length: 15; CDR3 DNA: TGTGCCAGCAGCGACCAGATACGGGGCACAGATACGCAGTATTTT; CDR3 protein: CASSDQIRGTDTQYF
V gene: TRBV6-5; clone size: NA; J gene: TRBJ1-4; D gene: NA; CDR3 length: 14; CDR3 DNA: TGTGCCAGCAGTTGGTCCGAACTACGTGAAAAACTGTTTTTT; CDR3 protein: CASSWSELREKLFF
V gene: TRBV15; clone size: NA; J gene: TRBJ1-5; D gene: NA; CDR3 length: 16; CDR3 DNA: TGTGCCACCAGCGGATGGACACCGGATAGCAATCAGCCCCAGCATTTT; CDR3 protein: CATSGWTPDSNQPQHF
V gene: TRBV7-9; clone size: NA; J gene: TRBJ1-1; D gene: TRBD1; CDR3 length: 17; CDR3 DNA: TGTGCCAGCAGCTCTCCAGGGGCCTTTGGGGGACAGCTTGAAGCTTTCTTT; CDR3 protein: CASSSPGAFGGQLEAFF
V gene: TRBV29-1; clone size: NA; J gene: TRBJ2-1; D gene: TRBD2; CDR3 length: 14; CDR3 DNA: TGCAGCGCTACAACTAGCGGGAGCGCATATGAGCAGTTCTTC; CDR3 protein: CSATTSGSAYEQFF
V gene: TRBV11-3; clone size: NA; J gene: TRBJ2-3; D gene: NA; CDR3 length: 14; CDR3 DNA: TGTGCCAGCAGCTCGGGACTTCGCACAGATACGCAGTATTTT; CDR3 protein: CASSSGLRTDTQYF
V gene: TRBV11-3; clone size: NA; J gene: TRBJ2-7; D gene: TRBD2; CDR3 length: 17; CDR3 DNA: TGTGCCAGCAGCTTAGATCGCGGAGTAGCGGGGTTAAGGGAGCAGTACTTC; CDR3 protein: CASSLDRGVAGLREQYF
V gene: TRBV7-2; clone size: once; J gene: TRBJ1-1; D gene: TRBD1; CDR3 length: 13; CDR3 DNA: TGTGCCAGCAGCTCGGGACAGCTCGGTGAAGCTTTCTTT; CDR3 protein: CASSSGQLGEAFF
V gene: TRBV5-1; clone size: NA; J gene: TRBJ2-1; D gene: TRBD2; CDR3 length: 15; CDR3 DNA: TGCGCCAGCAGCATTACTAGCGGTGGATACAATGAGCAGTTCTTC; CDR3 protein: CASSITSGGYNEQFF
V gene: TRBV7-6; clone size: NA; J gene: TRBJ2-5; D gene: NA; CDR3 length: 15; CDR3 DNA: TGTGCCAGCAGCTTAGACCGGGGAGGCGCGGAGACCCAGTACTTC; CDR3 protein: CASSLDRGGAETQYF
V gene: TRBV6-5; clone size: NA; J gene: TRBJ1-1; D gene: NA; CDR3 length: 15; CDR3 DNA: TGTGCCAGCAGTTACAGTTGGGGGGAGGCATCTGAAGCTTTCTTT; CDR3 protein: CASSYSWGEASEAFF
V gene: TRBV7-8; clone size: NA; J gene: TRBJ1-4; D gene: NA; CDR3 length: 17; CDR3 DNA: TGTGCCAGCAGCCGTCCCAGCGTCCCACCAACTAATGAAAAACTGTTTTTT; CDR3 protein: CASSRPSVPPTNEKLFF
V gene: TRBV10-3; clone size: NA; J gene: TRBJ2-1; D gene: TRBD2; CDR3 length: 22; CDR3 DNA: TGTGCCATCAGTGCTTACGAGCTAGCGGGGGATGGCCAGGTTTTAGGCTACAATGAGCAGTTCTTC; CDR3 protein: CAISAYELAGDGQVLGYNEQFF
V gene: TRBV3-1/TRBV3-2; clone size: once; J gene: TRBJ1-2; D gene: NA; CDR3 length: 16; CDR3 DNA: TGTGCCAGCAGCCATAGCCCGGCCATCAGTGGCTATGGCTACACCTTC; CDR3 protein: CASSHSPAISGYGYTF
V gene: TRBV27; clone size: NA; J gene: TRBJ2-7; D gene: TRBD2; CDR3 length: 15; CDR3 DNA: TGTGCCAGCAGCGAGACAGCGGGAGGCTCCTACGAGCAGTACTTC; CDR3 protein: CASSETAGGSYEQYF
V gene: TRBV18; clone size: NA; J gene: TRBJ2-1; D gene: NA; CDR3 length: 15; CDR3 DNA: TGTGCCAGCTCAGTTTCCCCCGGCTCCTACAATGAGCAGTTCTTC; CDR3 protein: CASSVSPGSYNEQFF
V gene: TRBV7-9; clone size: NA; J gene: TRBJ1-6; D gene: NA; CDR3 length: 15; CDR3 DNA: TGTGCCAGCAGCAGGGAAGTCCAGGGTAATTCACCCCTCCACTTT; CDR3 protein: CASSREVQGNSPLHF
V gene: TRBV19; clone size: NA; J gene: TRBJ1-1; D gene: NA; CDR3 length: 15; CDR3 DNA: TGTGCCAGTAGTGCATACAGGGAGGGGAACACTGAAGCTTTCTTT; CDR3 protein: CASSAYREGNTEAFF
V gene: TRBV18; clone size: NA; J gene: TRBJ2-5; D gene: TRBD2; CDR3 length: 16; CDR3 DNA: TGTGCCAGCTCACCCGCACTAGCGGGAGGTCGGGAGACCCAGTACTTC; CDR3 protein: CASSPALAGGRETQYF
V gene: TRBV5-6; clone size: NA; J gene: TRBJ2-7; D gene: TRBD2; CDR3 length: 16; CDR3 DNA: TGTGCCAGCAGCCTAGGGGGGACTAGCGGGAGATACGAGCAGTACTTC; CDR3 protein: CASSLGGTSGRYEQYF
V gene: TRBV4-1; clone size: NA; J gene: TRBJ1-2; D gene: TRBD1; CDR3 length: 16; CDR3 DNA: TGCGCCAGCAGCCAAGAGGAGCGCAGGGGGCTCTATGGCTACACCTTC; CDR3 protein: CASSQEERRGLYGYTF
V gene: TRBV18; clone size: NA; J gene: TRBJ1-1; D gene: NA; CDR3 length: 13; CDR3 DNA: TGTGCCAGCTCACCAAAGAGGGCAGCTGAAGCTTTCTTT; CDR3 protein: CASSPKRAAEAFF
V gene: TRBV19; clone size: NA; J gene: TRBJ1-2; D gene: TRBD1; CDR3 length: 14; CDR3 DNA: TGTGCCAGTAGTCAGGATCTCAGGGGGTATGGCTACACCTTC; CDR3 protein: CASSQDLRGYGYTF
V gene: TRBV5-4; clone size: NA; J gene: TRBJ2-5; D gene: TRBD2; CDR3 length: 16; CDR3 DNA: TGTGCCAGCAGCTTCATGACTAGCGGGAGTGGAGAGACCCAGTACTTC; CDR3 protein: CASSFMTSGSGETQYF
V gene: TRBV9; clone size: NA; J gene: TRBJ2-3; D gene: TRBD2; CDR3 length: 15; CDR3 DNA: TGTGCCAGCAGCGTGAGTAGCGGGAACACAGATACGCAGTATTTT; CDR3 protein: CASSVSSGNTDTQYF
V gene: TRBV5-1; clone size: NA; J gene: TRBJ1-4; D gene: NA; CDR3 length: 16; CDR3 DNA: TGCGCCAGCAGCTCCCAGGGGACAATCGCTAATGAAAAACTGTTTTTT; CDR3 protein: CASSSQGTIANEKLFF
V gene: TRBV5-1; clone size: NA; J gene: TRBJ2-3; D gene: TRBD1; CDR3 length: 14; CDR3 DNA: TGCGCCAGCAGCCTTGGACAGGGGTCAGATACGCAGTATTTT; CDR3 protein: CASSLGQGSDTQYF
V gene: TRBV15; clone size: NA; J gene: TRBJ2-5; D gene: TRBD1; CDR3 length: 14; CDR3 DNA: TGTGCCACATTACTTACAGGGGGCACGCAGACCCAGTACTTC; CDR3 protein: CATLLTGGTQTQYF
V gene: TRBV24-1; clone size: NA; J gene: TRBJ2-1; D gene: TRBD2; CDR3 length: 17; CDR3 DNA: TGTGCCACCAGTGACACGCTAGCGGGAGGGGAATACAATGAGCAGTTCTTC; CDR3 protein: CATSDTLAGGEYNEQFF
V gene: TRBV21-1; clone size: NA; J gene: TRBJ1-3; D gene: NA; CDR3 length: 17; CDR3 DNA: TGTGCCAGCAGCAAAGATCAGGGTAAGAGGTACGGAAACACCATATATTTT; CDR3 protein: CASSKDQGKRYGNTIYF
V gene: TRBV11-3; clone size: NA; J gene: TRBJ2-1; D gene: TRBD2; CDR3 length: 16; CDR3 DNA: TGTGCCAGCAGCTTAGTCGGCGGGACTAGGGACAATGAGCAGTTCTTC; CDR3 protein: CASSLVGGTRDNEQFF
V gene: TRBV6-5; clone size: NA; J gene: TRBJ1-3; D gene: NA; CDR3 length: 15; CDR3 DNA: TGTGCCAGCAGTCCTGAGGCGTTCTCTGGAAACACCATATATTTT; CDR3 protein: CASSPEAFSGNTIYF
V gene: TRBV4-3; clone size: NA; J gene: TRBJ2-7; D gene: TRBD2; CDR3 length: 14; CDR3 DNA: TGCGCCAGCAGCCACGCCACTAGCGGCTACGAGCAGTACTTC; CDR3 protein: CASSHATSGYEQYF
V gene: TRBV4-3; clone size: once; J gene: TRBJ1-2; D gene: NA; CDR3 length: 15; CDR3 DNA: TGCGCCAGCAGCCAAGCAGCCCCCGACACGTATGGCTACACCTTC; CDR3 protein: CASSQAAPDTYGYTF